The 23 T cell receptor beta chains reported below all come from one sample, sequenced in a study of shared clonotypes between healthy human individuals. Here immunoSEQ multiplex PCR was the method, and the copy in TCRdb shows in-frame clones only, minus some. The sample holds around 990,000 clones, roughly 77% seen once. The sequenced material came from memory CD4+ T cells from PBMCs. As to subset: CD45RA-negative fraction. These receptors all stem from a man between 18 and 29 years old in good health. Some clones in this sample may be carry-over from other donors' samples.

The chain employs TRBV5-1 and TRBJ1-1; no firm D call. CDR1 and CDR2 from the germline V gene are SGHRS and YFSETQ. There are 14 residues in the CDR3. V dropped 0 bases and J dropped 5 bases, with 11 bases sitting between them. The CDR3, as DNA: TGCGCCAGCAGCTTGGCCGGCCTGGGGACTGAAGCTTTCTTT. Its translation is CASSLAGLGTEAFF.

The CDR3 sequence: CASSTAQGARDTEAFF. The CDR3, as DNA: TGCGCCAGCAGTACCGCTCAGGGGGCGAGGGACACTGAAGCTTTCTTT. The rearrangement joins TRBV5-1 to TRBJ1-1, with 8 bases aligning to TRBD1. Germline V gives CDR1 SGHRS, CDR2 YFSETQ. The CDR3 has 16 amino acids. Trimming cost V 5 bases and J 3 bases; bases outside gene matches: 12.

This chain uses TRBV7-2 with TRBJ2-5; tentatively, D is TRBD2 (6 bases). The CDR3 spans 15 residues. Per the germline V gene, CDR1 is SGHTA and CDR2 is FQGNSA. The germline V and J ends were trimmed by 2 bases and 5 bases, with 15 bases remaining between them. CDR3 residues: CASSLSTSFPETQYF. For the CDR3, the DNA is TGTGCCAGCAGCTTATCCACTAGCTTCCCTGAGACCCAGTACTTC.

This sequence joins TRBV5-4 and TRBJ1-1; weak D call: TRBD1 (6 bases). In germline, CDR1 is SGHNT, CDR2 YYREEE (reference sequence). The CDR3 is 14 amino acids. Trimming removed 3 bases from V and 0 bases from J, with 9 bases in between. In nucleotides, the CDR3 is TGTGCCAGCAGCTGGGGGGCCATGAACACTGAAGCTTTCTTT. Protein sequence: CASSWGAMNTEAFF.

This chain uses TRBV5-1 with TRBJ2-7; the D gene is possibly TRBD2 (6 bases). CDR1 is SGHRS and CDR2 is YFSETQ in the germline V gene. V lost 2 bases and J 6 bases, leaving 9 bases between the germline ends. This CDR3 has 12 amino acids. Written as DNA, the CDR3 is TGCGCCAGCAGCTTTCGGGGGAGCGAGCAGTACTTC. Translation: CASSFRGSEQYF.

The rearrangement links TRBV6-1 to TRBJ1-5; no reliable D call. V lost 4 bases and J 4 bases, leaving 5 bases between the germline ends. The CDR3 runs to 12 residues. Germline CDR1 MNHNS, CDR2 SASEGT. The CDR3 nucleotides are TGTGCCAGCAGTGGAACAAATCAGCCCCAGCATTTT. This gives the protein CASSGTNQPQHF.

About this clone itself: Different DNA sequences within this sample yield the same CDR3. This rearrangement joins TRBV7-3 to TRBJ1-5; perhaps TRBD1 as D (5 bases). With 2 bases removed from V and 7 bases from J, the gap between germline ends came to 9 bases. The germline V gene has CDR1 SGHTA and CDR2 FQGTGA. There are 13 residues in the CDR3. The CDR3 coding sequence is TGTGCCAGCAGCTTATCCCAGGGACAGCCCCAGCATTTT. This encodes CASSLSQGQPQHF.

V and J are TRBV7-9 and TRBJ1-3, with D perhaps matching TRBD1 (5 bases). The length of the CDR3 is 15 residues. Between the trimmed V and J ends, which lost 4 bases and 0 bases, there was a span of 10 bases. CDR1 is SEHNR, CDR2 FQNEAQ, per germline (reference sequence). The CDR3 DNA follows: TGTGCCAGCAGCTCCCCGGACACCTCTGGAAACACCATATATTTT. This sequence encodes CASSSPDTSGNTIYF.

This chain joins TRBV28 and TRBJ1-5, with no clear D. The germline gives CDR1 MDHEN, CDR2 SYDVKM. This CDR3 is 17 amino acids long. V was clipped by 8 bases and J by 4 bases, with 24 bases between them. For the CDR3, the DNA is TGTGCCAGCTGTACTAGGGAGGTACTTTTAGGGAATCAGCCCCAGCATTTT. Amino acids: CASCTREVLLGNQPQHF.

The chain recombines TRBV28 with TRBJ1-2; TRBD1 might be the D (5 bases). Trimming cost V 5 bases and J 8 bases, with 15 bases left between them. The CDR3 loop spans 13 amino acids. CDR1 is MDHEN and CDR2 is SYDVKM in the germline V gene. CDR3 protein: CASSPGYRRGYTF. The CDR3 DNA sequence: TGTGCCAGCAGTCCTGGGTACAGGCGCGGCTACACCTTC.

The chain links TRBV28 to TRBJ2-1; 7 bases fit TRBD1. The V and J ends lost 2 bases and 3 bases, in that order; junction bases with no gene match: 4. The V gene's germline CDR1 is MDHEN and CDR2 SYDVKM. The CDR3 runs 15 residues. The CDR3 loop reads CASSLRQGFYNEQFF. The DNA of the CDR3 is TGTGCCAGCAGTTTACGACAGGGATTCTACAATGAGCAGTTCTTC.

This CDR3 is CASSGLAGVLHNEQFF. The CDR3 nucleotides read TGCGCCAGCAGCGGACTAGCGGGAGTTCTCCACAATGAGCAGTTCTTC. The J gene is TRBJ2-1, the V gene TRBV10-1; 13 bases line up with TRBD2. The CDR3 spans 16 residues. V trimming: 6 bases; J trimming: 5 bases; junction bases outside the gene matches: 7. The germline V gene has CDR1 WNHNN and CDR2 SYGVQD (reference sequence).

As concerns this clone: Within the sample, other DNA sequences also encode this same CDR3. The CDR3 protein is CASSVGGLAGGTTDTQYF. For the CDR3, the DNA is TGTGCCAGCAGCGTAGGGGGACTAGCGGGAGGGACCACAGATACGCAGTATTTT. V and J are TRBV9 and TRBJ2-3; 16 bases align to TRBD2. Germline loops: CDR1 SGDLS, CDR2 YYNGEE. J gave up 2 bases and V 0 bases, and 3 bases lay outside the gene matches. CDR3 length: 18 residues.

This clone has only one observation. The gene calls are TRBV18 and TRBJ2-7; D may be TRBD1 or TRBD2 (5 bases each). The CDR3 consists of 15 residues. Germline CDR1 KGHSH, CDR2 LQKENI. With 6 bases removed from V and 4 bases from J, the gap between germline ends came to 19 bases. CDR3: CASSRPGRGRYEQYF. The CDR3 coding sequence is TGTGCCAGCTCCCGACCGGGACGGGGAAGGTACGAGCAGTACTTC.

This clone was counted a single time. J is TRBJ2-2 and V is TRBV5-1; TRBD2 might be the D (5 bases). Trimming cost V 0 bases and J 2 bases, with 11 bases left between them. Germline CDR1 and CDR2: SGHRS and YFSETQ. The CDR3 contains 16 residues. The CDR3 here is CASSLGRTSNTGELFF. The CDR3 DNA sequence: TGCGCCAGCAGCTTGGGTAGGACTTCAAACACCGGGGAGCTGTTTTTT.

This clone was recorded only once. The chain combines TRBV14 with TRBJ1-2; D gene ambiguous. The CDR3 contains 14 residues. V was shortened by 0 bases and J by 7 bases, with 12 bases between the two germline ends. CDR1 SGHDN and CDR2 FVKESK come from the germline V gene. The CDR3 reads CASSQDLVWGGYTF. In DNA form, the CDR3 reads TGTGCCAGCAGCCAAGATCTCGTCTGGGGTGGCTACACCTTC.

In its sample, this clone was seen once. The chain uses TRBV5-8 and TRBJ1-2, with 11 bases aligning to TRBD1. Looked up from germline, CDR1 is SGHTS and CDR2 is YDEGEE. The CDR3 sequence is 14 residues long. With 4 bases clipped from V and 7 bases from J, the junction kept 6 bases outside the gene matches. The CDR3 DNA sequence: TGTGCCAGCAGCGACTGGACAGGGGGCAGTGGCTACACCTTC. It is translated as CASSDWTGGSGYTF.

The chain has TRBV5-6 and TRBJ2-2; TRBD1 aligns across 9 bases. The germline gives CDR1 SGHDT, CDR2 YYEEEE. V trimming: 4 bases; J trimming: 6 bases; junction bases outside the gene matches: 7. The CDR3 runs to 15 residues. The CDR3, as DNA: TGTGCCAGCAGCCCCGGGACAGGGTCCCCCGGGGAGCTGTTTTTT. Its protein is CASSPGTGSPGELFF.

The rearrangement uses TRBV4-1 and TRBJ2-5; the D call may be TRBD1 or TRBD2 (5 bases each). The CDR3 runs to 14 residues. Per the germline V gene, CDR1 is MGHRA and CDR2 is YSYEKL. Trimming pared 0 bases from V and 10 bases from J, leaving 15 bases between. CDR3 region: CASSQDGTPLGQYF. CDR3 DNA sequence: TGCGCCAGCAGCCAAGATGGGACGCCCCTAGGCCAGTACTTC.

This clone was counted only a few times. J is TRBJ1-1 and V is TRBV11-2, with D uncertain. The V gene's germline CDR1 is SGHAT and CDR2 FQNNGV. The CDR3 loop spans 14 amino acids. Trimming took 2 bases from V and 4 from J, leaving 11 bases between them. CDR3 in DNA: TGTGCCAGCAGCTTAATTTGGTCAGGCACTGAAGCTTTCTTT. This gives the protein CASSLIWSGTEAFF.

This chain uses TRBV29-1 with TRBJ2-5; a possible D gene is TRBD2 (5 bases). The V gene lost 3 bases and the J gene lost 1 base, with 18 bases spanning the gap. The CDR3 consists of 16 residues. The germline V gene has CDR1 SQVTM and CDR2 ANQGSEA. The CDR3 region is CSVDRMSRGTQETQYF. The DNA for the CDR3 is TGCAGCGTTGATCGGATGTCTCGGGGTACCCAAGAGACCCAGTACTTC.

The chain uses TRBV5-1 and TRBJ2-3; no firm D call. The V gene lost 0 bases and the J gene lost 4 bases, with 6 bases spanning the gap. The CDR3 totals 13 residues. Germline CDR1 SGHRS, CDR2 YFSETQ. Written as DNA, the CDR3 is TGCGCCAGCAGCTTGGCCTTCTCAGATACGCAGTATTTT. It yields the protein CASSLAFSDTQYF.

This clone has at least ten counts. The rearrangement uses TRBV4-1 and TRBJ2-1; 8 nucleotides match TRBD2. CDR1 is MGHRA, CDR2 YSYEKL, per germline. V lost 0 bases and J lost 5; bases outside the gene matches: 9. The CDR3 is 17 residues long. The DNA of the CDR3 is TGCGCCAGCAGCCAAGATACCGGGGGGGTCAGTCACAATGAGCAGTTCTTC. This translates into CASSQDTGGVSHNEQFF.